This TCR beta chain was captured by sequencing in a study of beta chain features in type 1 diabetes. In the study overall: Age and gender were similar between patients and healthy donors, as were cell yields.

This clone was seen a few times. What it recognizes is unknown. Study-wide points: Any role of HLA type in TCRB rearrangement remained unresolved here.

The V and J ends lost 2 bases and 7 bases, in that order; junction bases with no gene match: 5. The CDR3 is 13 amino acids. Germline-derived CDR1 and CDR2 are GTSNPN and SVGIG (reference sequence). Sequenced material consisted of expressed TCRB transcripts (all of the isolated RNA was reverse transcribed). This table comes from immunoSEQ multiplex PCR, and its TCRdb copy is limited to in-frame clones, with some not included. Of approximately 170,000 clones in the sample, approximately 8.4% were seen once. The chain joins TRBV30 to TRBJ2-5, with TRBD2 matching over 9 bases. This TCR derives from a woman between 18 and 29 years old in good health. The sample consisted of central memory CD4+ T cells from blood. DNA for the CDR3: TGTGCCTGGAGTCTAGCGGGGTCGGTGACCCAGTACTTC. Protein product: CAWSLAGSVTQYF.